This T cell receptor (beta chain) was found in a study of blood T cell repertoires in COVID-19 (dated by TCRdb to the early 2020s). Notes on the research overall: Samples covering the acute and convalescent phases of COVID-19 were provided by collaborators in the United States, Italy and Spain. The prospective study material was composed of cDNA or gDNA derived from T cells, B-cell-depleted T cells, or PBMCs. Subjects who had been exposed to COVID-19, were actively infected with it, or had recovered from it provided the deeply sampled blood TCRbeta repertoires that made up the dataset. The repertoires were released in a freely available public database intended as a resource for research on the immune response to SARS-CoV-2. The samples were drawn from two sources: the first 160 participants of the ongoing ImmuneRACE study, and over 1,000 subjects contributed by 6 global collaborators. The sample metadata nearly always contained a de-identified subject ID, COVID-19 status, age in years and sex. Where available, HLA class I and class II types were obtained from metadata supplied by the sample provider rather than from assay-based typing.

In Seattle, one collaborating source enrolled patients while the infection was active and tracked those patients longitudinally over the course of disease. Whole blood was collected in K2EDTA tubes by collaborating institutions according to the institutions' own protocols. For TCRbeta analysis, collaborators shipped samples as frozen whole blood, isolated PBMCs, or DNA extracted from either of those sample types. Trimming removed 3 bases from V and 5 bases from J, leaving 3 bases between the germline ends. Reading from cysteine to phenylalanine, the CDR3 counts 11 amino acids. Only the CDR3 region is kept as DNA, spanning 33 bases read in frame from base 1. TCRbeta CDR3 regions were amplified from genomic DNA by means of the immunoSEQ Assay, a bias-controlled multiplex PCR. As for how the authors treated the data: Nucleated cell counts per sample were estimated from amplification of reference gene primers within the assay. To quantify the absolute abundance of each unique TCRbeta CDR3 rearrangement, sequence reads were collapsed and filtered. For each sample, productive Simpson clonality was calculated as the square root of Simpson's diversity index over productive rearrangements. As stored in TCRdb, this immuneACCESS dataset retains in-frame rearrangements with V and J assigned. A fraction of the clones does not appear; measured against another copy, unresolved V genes explain less than half of the discrepancy, and the remainder lacks a known reason. Clonal size and the V and J genes are those of that table, whereas D and trimming came from the DNA. The sample table shows more than 85,000 clones, and around 90% are seen once. The biggest ten clones account for around 2% of the sample.

The study at large found these results: The amount of clinical and demographic metadata varied by source and participant and was provided uncurated.

In its sample, this clone was seen once. Its antigen is still unknown. It has no much larger one-base neighbor in the sample; base qualities were not kept. The V gene is TRBV12-3 or TRBV12-4 and the J gene is TRBJ2-3, with no confident D gene call. The sequence derives from a man aged 50 to 60 with COVID-19, enrolled during active disease. Specimen: peripheral blood. At the DNA level, the sequence is TGTGCCAGCAGTTTCGTAGATACGCAGTATTTT. This translates into CASSFVDTQYF.